Below are 25 T cell receptor beta chains sequenced from a single sample in a study of vaccination and CD4 T cells after COVID-19. No antigens are known for them. Treatment defined: roughly 10-day PBMC culture with coronavirus spike peptide pools or control peptides (ViraFEST assay). The Oncomine TCR Beta short-read assay generated sequence data from the DNA of cultured CD4+ T cells. Each CDR3 protein is one row after TCRdb ran MiXCR on the PCR reads. The sample lists some 12,000 distinct CDR3 sequences, about 50% occurring once. Sequenced material: CD4+ T cells from blood, cultured in vitro. Receptor source: a human donor who had recovered from COVID-19.

This clonotype was seen a handful of times. The chain couples TRBV4-1 to TRBJ1-5; D not certain. V was trimmed by 1 base and J by 7 bases, leaving 11 bases between them. The germline V gene encodes CDR1 MGHRA and CDR2 YSYEKL. There are 14 residues in the CDR3. CDR3 protein: CASSQGRGGQPQHF. Written as DNA, the CDR3 is TGCGCCAGCAGCCAAGGACGGGGAGGCCAGCCCCAGCATTTT.

Only a few counts were recorded for this clonotype. The CDR3, as DNA: TGTGCCAGTAGTCCTTACGACCGGGACAGAGCCCTGGCCCAGCATTTT. This encodes CASSPYDRDRALAQHF. The chain has TRBV19 and TRBJ1-5, with 7 bases matching TRBD1. This CDR3 is built from 16 residues. V gave up 5 bases and J gave up 11 bases; unmatched junction bases: 18. Germline-derived CDR1 and CDR2 are LNHDA and SQIVND (reference sequence).

This chain uses TRBV11-2 with TRBJ2-5; maybe TRBD1 (6 bases). The CDR3 runs 12 residues. The V gene's germline CDR1 is SGHAT and CDR2 FQNNGV. The V end lost 5 bases, the J end lost 6 bases, and 10 bases lay between the germline ends. The CDR3 protein is CASSRGSKTQYF. The CDR3 region has the DNA TGTGCCAGCAGCAGGGGGAGTAAGACCCAGTACTTC.

The chain employs TRBV5-1 and TRBJ1-2; tentatively, D is TRBD1 (6 bases). The length of the CDR3 is 16 residues. V was cut by 0 bases and J by 4 bases, with 16 bases left in between. Germline assignment: CDR1 SGHRS and CDR2 YFSETQ. In DNA form, the CDR3 reads TGCGCCAGCAGCTTGGCCGGGACATCCTCATTCTATGGCTACACCTTC. Protein: CASSLAGTSSFYGYTF.

The chain combines TRBV7-6 with TRBJ1-2; TRBD1 is a possible D gene (5 bases). V was shortened by 5 bases and J by 3 bases, with 7 bases between the two germline ends. The germline V gene has CDR1 SGHVS and CDR2 FNYEAQ. The CDR3 runs to 12 residues. The CDR3 here is CASSPGDYGYTF. CDR3 sequence (DNA): TGTGCCAGCAGCCCGGGGGACTATGGCTACACCTTC.

The chain employs TRBV7-2 and TRBJ2-5; D not resolved. Germline CDR1 reads SGHTA; CDR2 reads FQGNSA. CDR3 length: 12 residues. V dropped 5 bases and J dropped 4 bases, with 8 bases sitting between them. Here the CDR3 reads CASSRKGETQYF. In DNA, the CDR3 is TGTGCCAGCAGCAGAAAGGGAGAGACCCAGTACTTC.

The rearrangement joins TRBV20-1 to TRBJ1-1; D perhaps matches TRBD1 (5 bases). Germline V gene lookup returns CDR1 DFQATT and CDR2 SNEGSKA (reference sequence). The CDR3 totals 11 residues. The ends were cut back, 6 bases at V and 12 bases at J, with 17 bases in the middle. The CDR3 protein is CSATRRGGTFF. CDR3 sequence (DNA): TGCAGTGCCACTCGGAGGGGCGGAACTTTCTTT.

The genes are TRBV7-9 and TRBJ1-4; D gene unclear. Germline V gene data show CDR1 as SEHNR and CDR2 as FQNEAQ (reference sequence). V was clipped by 3 bases and J by 2 bases, with 13 bases between them. CDR3 length: 16 amino acids. The CDR3, as DNA: TGTGCCAGCAGCTTTATAACGGATCCGACTAATGAAAAACTGTTTTTT. Amino acid sequence: CASSFITDPTNEKLFF.

V usage is TRBV20-1 and J usage is TRBJ2-7; possibly TRBD2 for D (6 bases). The CDR3 consists of 14 residues. Deletions cut 6 bases from V and 6 bases from J, with 21 bases between. Germline CDR1 is DFQATT and CDR2 is SNEGSKA (reference sequence). In DNA, the CDR3 is TGCAGTGCCAAGTCGGGCGGGGAGCCGGGCGAGCAGTACTTC. Amino acid sequence: CSAKSGGEPGEQYF.

V and J are TRBV28 and TRBJ1-1, with 7 bases identical to TRBD1. CDR3 length: 13 residues. J was trimmed by 3 bases and V by 6 bases; bases with no gene match: 4. CDR1 MDHEN and CDR2 SYDVKM come from the germline V gene. The CDR3 DNA follows: TGTGCCAGCAGGAACGGACAGGACACTGAAGCTTTCTTT. Translating it yields CASRNGQDTEAFF.

The rearrangement joins TRBV12-3 or TRBV12-4 to TRBJ2-5; D gene ambiguous. The CDR3 runs to 13 residues. V was trimmed by 0 bases and J by 1 base, leaving 3 bases between them. CDR3 sequence (DNA): TGTGCCAGCAGTTTAGCGGTCCAAGAGACCCAGTACTTC. It translates to CASSLAVQETQYF.

The genes are TRBV7-2 and TRBJ2-5, with D perhaps matching TRBD1 or TRBD2 (6 bases each). CDR1 is SGHTA, CDR2 FQGNSA, per germline. Trimming left V 6 bases short and J 5 bases short, with 10 bases between. This CDR3 has 12 amino acids. The CDR3, as DNA: TGTGCCAGCAGTCGGAGGGGGGAGACCCAGTACTTC. This encodes CASSRRGETQYF.

The CDR3 loop is CASSSSGGSGGPSGANVLTF. The DNA for the CDR3 is TGTGCCAGCAGCTCGTCCGGGGGTAGCGGGGGCCCCTCTGGGGCCAACGTCCTGACTTTC. The chain combines TRBV7-3 with TRBJ2-6; 9 nucleotides match TRBD2. The ends lost 4 bases at V and 0 bases at J; junction bases unmatched: 13. The germline CDR1 and CDR2 sequences are SGHTA and FQGTGA. CDR3 length: 20 residues. Based on the CDR3 plus reference TRBV7-3 and TRBJ2-6, the full variable domain is GAGVSQTPSNKVTEKGKYVELRCDPISGHTALYWYRQSLGQGPEFLIYFQGTGAADDSGLPNDRFFAVRPEGSVSTLKIQRTERGDSAVYLCASSSSGGSGGPSGANVLTFGAGSRLTVL.

The genes are TRBV2 and TRBJ1-5, with 7 bases lining up with TRBD1. Germline lookup yields CDR1 SNHLY and CDR2 FYNNEI. This CDR3 is built from 17 residues. V was clipped by 6 bases and J by 0 bases; unmatched bases: 11. In DNA form, the CDR3 reads TGTGCCAGCAGGGGGATGGGACAGTGGGATAGCAATCAGCCCCAGCATTTT. This encodes CASRGMGQWDSNQPQHF.

This chain links TRBV19 with TRBJ2-2, with D perhaps TRBD1 (6 bases). Germline V lookup: CDR1 LNHDA, CDR2 SQIVND (reference sequence). Trimming removed 3 bases from V and 2 bases from J, with 13 bases in between. The CDR3 is 16 amino acids. The CDR3, as DNA: TGTGCCAGTAGTATGTTCGGACAGCGAAACACCGGGGAGCTGTTTTTT. This sequence encodes CASSMFGQRNTGELFF.

This clonotype was observed a handful of times. The chain joins TRBV7-9 to TRBJ1-6; 8 bases are a match to TRBD1. CDR3 length: 16 amino acids. Trimming removed 3 bases from V and 6 bases from J; junction bases left unmatched: 7. Germline lookup yields CDR1 SEHNR and CDR2 FQNEAQ (reference sequence). CDR3 sequence reads: CASSLTRGRGNSPLHF. The CDR3 nucleotides read TGTGCCAGCAGCTTGACCAGGGGGCGAGGTAATTCACCCCTCCACTTT.

This clonotype was seen more than once but under ten times. The chain links TRBV7-8 to TRBJ1-1, with unresolved D. The CDR3 spans 11 residues. The V gene's germline CDR1 is SGHVS and CDR2 FQNEAQ. V lost 5 bases to trimming and J lost 3 bases, with 4 bases between them. The CDR3 spells CASSRDTEAFF. Here the CDR3 DNA reads TGTGCCAGCAGCAGGGACACTGAAGCTTTCTTT. The full variable domain, rest sourced from reference TRBV7-8 and TRBJ1-1, is GAGVSQSPRYKVAKRGQDVALRCDPISGHVSLFWYQQALGQGPEFLTYFQNEAQLDKSGLPSDRFFAERPEGSVSTLKIQRTQQEDSAVYLCASSRDTEAFFGQGTRLTVV.

V usage is TRBV7-3 and J usage is TRBJ2-2; 14 bases are a match to TRBD2. The CDR3 runs to 16 residues. V shed 2 bases and J 7 bases; nucleotides not matched to a gene: 3. CDR1 is SGHTA, CDR2 FQGTGA, per germline. This chain's CDR3 is CASSLRGTSGGGELFF. The CDR3 nucleotides read TGTGCCAGCAGCTTACGCGGGACTAGCGGGGGCGGGGAGCTGTTTTTT. The full variable domain, in which reference TRBV7-3 and TRBJ2-2 provide the parts outside the CDR3, is GAGVSQTPSNKVTEKGKYVELRCDPISGHTALYWYRQSLGQGPEFLIYFQGTGAADDSGLPNDRFFAVRPEGSVSTLKIQRTERGDSAVYLCASSLRGTSGGGELFFGEGSRLTVL.

The J gene is TRBJ1-3, the V gene TRBV7-9; weak D call: TRBD1 (5 bases). The CDR3 consists of 14 residues. Germline lookup yields CDR1 SEHNR and CDR2 FQNEAQ (reference sequence). V lost 8 bases to trimming and J lost 4 bases, with 15 bases between them. The CDR3 spells CASGWGRAGNTIYF. CDR3 coding DNA: TGTGCCAGCGGCTGGGGGAGGGCAGGAAACACCATATATTTT.

This clonotype was seen a single time. The CDR3 loop is CASRAPGAGGRDRPQHF. The DNA for the CDR3 is TGTGCCAGCAGAGCTCCGGGGGCTGGGGGACGGGATCGGCCCCAGCATTTT. J is TRBJ1-5 and V is TRBV6-1, with a possible D match to TRBD1 (6 bases). Trimming took off 6 bases at V and 9 bases at J, with 27 bases between the two ends. CDR3 length equals 17 residues. Per germline, CDR1 MNHNS and CDR2 SASEGT.

This sequence joins TRBV20-1 and TRBJ1-5; 9 bases align to TRBD1. The CDR3 contains 12 residues. V dropped 7 bases and J dropped 5; count of bases not matched to a gene: 3. Germline values: CDR1 DFQATT, CDR2 SNEGSKA (reference sequence). The CDR3 sequence is CSVTGGDQPQHF. The CDR3 nucleotides are TGCAGTGTGACAGGGGGAGATCAGCCCCAGCATTTT.

Only one count was recorded for this clonotype. This chain joins TRBV28 and TRBJ2-3; no reliable D call. V shed 1 base and J shed 5 bases, with 4 bases lying between them. The germline V gene has CDR1 MDHEN and CDR2 SYDVKM. The CDR3 is 12 residues long. The CDR3 sequence is CASSLFQDTQYF. The CDR3 DNA is TGTGCCAGCAGTTTATTCCAAGATACGCAGTATTTT.

There are a few counts of this clonotype. The rearrangement joins TRBV19 to TRBJ2-2, with TRBD1 identical over 7 bases. CDR3 length equals 15 residues. Trimming removed 8 bases from V and 5 bases from J; junction bases left unmatched: 11. The germline V gene has CDR1 LNHDA and CDR2 SQIVND (reference sequence). This CDR3 reads CASWGEGAWTGELFF. Here the CDR3 DNA reads TGTGCCAGTTGGGGTGAGGGGGCTTGGACCGGGGAGCTGTTTTTT. The complete variable domain, with remaining parts taken from reference TRBV19 and TRBJ2-2, reads DGGITQSPKYLFRKEGQNVTLSCEQNLNHDAMYWYRQDPGQGLRLIYYSQIVNDFQKGDIAEGYSVSREKKESFPLTVTSAQKNPTAFYLCASWGEGAWTGELFFGEGSRLTVL.

This chain links TRBV6-2 or TRBV6-3 with TRBJ2-3; D may be TRBD2 (6 bases). This CDR3 has 18 amino acids. Deletions cut 5 bases from V and 6 bases from J, with 27 bases between. Germline lookup yields CDR1 MNHEY and CDR2 SVGEGT. In nucleotides, the CDR3 is TGTGCCAGCAGTCGGCGTGGGGTTGGCGGGCCCCTAGCGGATACGCAGTATTTT. It yields the protein CASSRRGVGGPLADTQYF.

Only a few counts were recorded for this clonotype. This chain uses TRBV2 with TRBJ1-1; perhaps TRBD1 as D (5 bases). The germline V gene has CDR1 SNHLY and CDR2 FYNNEI. The V end was cut by 6 bases, the J end by 11 bases, with 19 bases between. This CDR3 comprises 13 residues. CDR3 in amino acids: CASRRSWGELAFF. The CDR3 DNA is TGTGCCAGCAGACGCAGTTGGGGGGAACTGGCTTTCTTT.